This T cell receptor (beta chain) was documented in a study of T cell responses to AZD1222 COVID-19 vaccine. Study-level points and caveats: Repertoires in all cases were sampled only once the peak T cell response had passed.

Data came from immunoSEQ multiplex PCR; TCRdb stores just in-frame clones and leaves some out. This sample has about 120,000 clones, with 90% to 95% found just once. As to this clone: Antigen specificity is unknown. Distinct nucleotide sequences in the sample also encode this CDR3.

The CDR3 spans 13 residues. The germline CDR1 and CDR2 sequences are LGHDT and YNNKEL (reference sequence). V lost 1 base to trimming and J lost 4 bases, with 6 bases between them. This material consisted of peripheral blood, taken 28 days after the second AZD1222 dose. The TCR was taken from an adult who received the AZD1222 COVID-19 vaccine. The V and J genes are TRBV3-1 (or the pseudogene TRBV3-2) and TRBJ2-3, with TRBD2 as a possible D gene (6 bases). The CDR3 DNA reads TGTGCCAGCAGCCAAGGGGGGGCAGATACGCAGTATTTT. This gives the protein CASSQGGADTQYF.